This passage covers 18 T cell receptor beta chains from one sample sequenced in a study of shared clonotypes between healthy human individuals. The data were produced by immunoSEQ multiplex PCR, yet TCRdb's version contains in-frame clones alone and is incomplete. The repertoire holds 2.3 million or so clones, with 93% as singletons. Sequenced sample: naive CD4+ T cells from PBMCs. Described subset: CD45RA+ positively selected. These TCRs come from a man aged 18 to 30 in good health. Some clones in this sample may be carry-over from other donors' samples.

This chain joins TRBV6-6 and TRBJ2-5; 13 nucleotides agree with TRBD2. The end of the DNA fits TRBJ2-7 better, so the J call may be wrong. Germline V gives CDR1 MNHNY, CDR2 SVGAGI (reference sequence). The CDR3 contains 15 residues. This CDR3 is CASSGLAGVSYEQYF. The CDR3 DNA is TGTGCCAGCTCCGGACTAGCGGGAGTATCCTACGAGCAGTACTTC.

A word on this clone: Other DNA sequences in the same sample also yield this CDR3. The chain has TRBV2 and TRBJ1-1, with 9 positions matching TRBD1. The V and J ends lost 4 bases and 3 bases, in that order; junction bases with no gene match: 3. From germline, CDR1 is SNHLY and CDR2 FYNNEI. The length of the CDR3 is 14 residues. CDR3 bases: TGTGCCAGCAGTGCGGACAGGGGCGACACTGAAGCTTTCTTT. The encoded protein is CASSADRGDTEAFF.

The chain couples TRBV7-9 to TRBJ2-2; D is uncertain. V was shortened by 3 bases and J by 7 bases, with 9 bases between the two germline ends. CDR1 SEHNR and CDR2 FQNEAQ come from the germline V gene (reference sequence). CDR3 length equals 13 residues. CDR3 sequence reads: CASSLGRVGELFF. CDR3 coding DNA: TGTGCCAGCAGCTTGGGTCGTGTCGGGGAGCTGTTTTTT.

This clone occurred a few times. J is TRBJ2-3 and V is TRBV18; 7 bases fit TRBD2. There are 14 residues in the CDR3. Germline V gene lookup returns CDR1 KGHSH and CDR2 LQKENI. The V gene end was trimmed by 3 bases and the J gene end by 2 bases; junction bases not matched to a gene: 2. CDR3 DNA sequence: TGTGCCAGCTCACCGCTAGCGGACACAGATACGCAGTATTTT. Amino acids: CASSPLADTDTQYF.

The rearrangement uses TRBV6-1 and TRBJ1-4; maybe TRBD1 (6 bases). CDR1 and CDR2 from the germline V gene are MNHNS and SASEGT. CDR3 length: 15 residues. The V end lost 5 bases, the J end lost 4 bases, and 14 bases lay between the germline ends. CDR3 in amino acids: CASSPQGQINEKLFF. DNA for the CDR3: TGTGCCAGCAGTCCACAGGGCCAGATTAATGAAAAACTGTTTTTT.

The chain combines TRBV19 with TRBJ2-5, with 9 bases that match TRBD1. The germline V gene encodes CDR1 LNHDA and CDR2 SQIVND (reference sequence). This CDR3 comprises 14 residues. J gave up 5 bases and V 5 bases, and 6 bases lay outside the gene matches. CDR3 region: CASSRDRERETQYF. CDR3 DNA: TGTGCCAGTAGTCGGGACAGGGAGCGGGAGACCCAGTACTTC.

The J gene is TRBJ2-1, the V gene TRBV6-1; no clear D gene. Between the trimmed V and J ends, which lost 3 bases and 4 bases, there was a span of 4 bases. Germline assignment: CDR1 MNHNS and CDR2 SASEGT. This CDR3 is 12 amino acids long. For the CDR3, the DNA is TGTGCCAGCAGTGAGGCGTACAATGAGCAGTTCTTC. This sequence encodes CASSEAYNEQFF.

The chain recombines TRBV5-6 with TRBJ2-3; no clear D. Per germline, CDR1 SGHDT and CDR2 YYEEEE. V was trimmed by 0 bases and J by 0 bases, leaving 11 bases between them. The CDR3 contains 16 residues. The CDR3 region is CASSLARGASTDTQYF. The DNA of the CDR3 is TGTGCCAGCAGCTTGGCACGCGGTGCTAGCACAGATACGCAGTATTTT.

The rearrangement joins TRBV9 to TRBJ2-7; D uncertain. Germline V CDR1 and CDR2: SGDLS, YYNGEE. The CDR3 has 15 residues. V was cut by 0 bases and J by 0 bases, with 10 bases left in between. The CDR3 loop reads CASSVGSDPSYEQYF. The CDR3 coding sequence is TGTGCCAGCAGCGTAGGCAGCGACCCCTCCTACGAGCAGTACTTC. Drawing the rest from reference TRBV9 and TRBJ2-7, the complete variable domain is DSGVTQTPKHLITATGQRVTLRCSPRSGDLSVYWYQQSLDQGLQFLIQYYNGEERAKGNILERFSAQQFPDLHSELNLSSLELGDSALYFCASSVGSDPSYEQYFGPGTRLTVT.

V gene TRBV27 combines with J gene TRBJ2-7, with D uncertain. Trimming cost V 5 bases and J 2 bases, with 13 bases left between them. This CDR3 is built from 14 residues. Per germline, CDR1 MNHEY and CDR2 SMNVEV (reference sequence). CDR3 loop: CASSSARDTYEQYF. In nucleotides, the CDR3 is TGTGCCAGCAGTAGCGCAAGGGATACCTACGAGCAGTACTTC.

The chain joins TRBV11-3 to TRBJ2-1; D possibly matches TRBD1 or TRBD2 (5 bases each). The CDR3 spans 14 residues. The V end lost 4 bases, the J end lost 0 bases, and 7 bases lay between the germline ends. Germline loops: CDR1 SGHNT, CDR2 YENEEA. The CDR3 loop reads CASSSGASYNEQFF. DNA for the CDR3: TGTGCCAGCAGCTCCGGGGCCTCCTACAATGAGCAGTTCTTC.

The chain couples TRBV28 to TRBJ1-5, with D perhaps matching TRBD1 (5 bases). There are 15 residues in the CDR3. V was cut by 6 bases and J by 4 bases, with 16 bases left in between. From germline, CDR1 is MDHEN and CDR2 SYDVKM. Here the CDR3 reads CASSAGTLLNQPQHF. DNA for the CDR3: TGTGCCAGCAGCGCCGGGACCCTACTAAATCAGCCCCAGCATTTT.

The V call is TRBV30, the J call TRBJ2-6; tentatively, D is TRBD1 or TRBD2 (5 bases each). Trimming stripped 3 bases from V and 4 bases from J, with 13 bases between. Germline V lookup: CDR1 GTSNPN, CDR2 SVGIG (reference sequence). The CDR3 covers 15 residues. Written as DNA, the CDR3 is TGTGCCTGGAGGCGCCCAGGGACCGGGGCCAACGTCCTGACTTTC. This translates into CAWRRPGTGANVLTF.

This sequence joins TRBV6-1 and TRBJ1-1, with 9 bases that match TRBD1. The CDR3 loop spans 15 amino acids. Germline V CDR1 and CDR2: MNHNS, SASEGT. The V segment lost 7 bases and the J segment 1 base; nucleotides outside the gene matches: 7. In DNA form, the CDR3 reads TGTGCCAGCATGGGATGGACAGGGGCGAACACTGAAGCTTTCTTT. Translation gives CASMGWTGANTEAFF.

This chain joins TRBV5-4 and TRBJ1-4; 7 bases map to TRBD1. The CDR3 extends over 14 amino acids. The germline gives CDR1 SGHNT, CDR2 YYREEE (reference sequence). Trimming took 3 bases from V and 5 from J; bases not matched to a gene: 4. For the CDR3, the DNA is TGTGCCAGCAGCTCGGGACAGCTCAATGAAAAACTGTTTTTT. Amino acids: CASSSGQLNEKLFF.

The J gene is TRBJ1-6, the V gene TRBV5-1; 7 bases line up with TRBD1. J lost 7 bases, V lost 0 bases, and 4 bases had no gene match. This CDR3 is built from 15 residues. The germline gives CDR1 SGHRS, CDR2 YFSETQ. CDR3 coding DNA: TGCGCCAGCAGCTTGGGGGGGACAGCGAATTCACCCCTCCACTTT. This gives the protein CASSLGGTANSPLHF. The variable domain in full, with the rest retrieved from reference TRBV5-1 and TRBJ1-6, is KAGVTQTPRYLIKTRGQQVTLSCSPISGHRSVSWYQQTPGQGLQFLFEYFSETQRNKGNFPGRFSGRQFSNSRSEMNVSTLELGDSALYLCASSLGGTANSPLHFGNGTRLTVT.

The DNA for the CDR3 is TGCGCCAGCAGCTTGGAACAGGGAAACACCATATATTTT. Protein: CASSLEQGNTIYF. The chain is built from TRBV5-1 and TRBJ1-3; D uncertain. Germline assignment: CDR1 SGHRS and CDR2 YFSETQ. Between the trimmed V and J ends, which lost 0 bases and 4 bases, there was a span of 5 bases. This CDR3 has 13 amino acids.

The rearrangement uses TRBV4-3 and TRBJ1-1; D remains unclear. Per the germline V gene, CDR1 is LGHNA and CDR2 is YSLEER. Deletions cut 1 base from V and 0 bases from J, with 9 bases between. The CDR3 runs to 15 residues. Here the CDR3 reads CASSQGLQLNTEAFF. CDR3 nucleotide sequence: TGCGCCAGCAGCCAAGGATTGCAGCTGAACACTGAAGCTTTCTTT.